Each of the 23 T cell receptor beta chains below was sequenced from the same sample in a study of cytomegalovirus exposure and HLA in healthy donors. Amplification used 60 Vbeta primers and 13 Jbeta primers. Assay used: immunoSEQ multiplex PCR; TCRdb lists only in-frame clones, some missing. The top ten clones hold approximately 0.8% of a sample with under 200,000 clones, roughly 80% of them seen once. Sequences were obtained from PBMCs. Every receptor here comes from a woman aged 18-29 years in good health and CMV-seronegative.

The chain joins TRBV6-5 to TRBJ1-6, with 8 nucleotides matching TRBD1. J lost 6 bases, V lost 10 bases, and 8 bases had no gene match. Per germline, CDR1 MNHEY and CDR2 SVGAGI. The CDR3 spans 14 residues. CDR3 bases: TGTGCCACCCTAGGACAGGGAAGTAATTCACCCCTCCACTTT. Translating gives CATLGQGSNSPLHF.

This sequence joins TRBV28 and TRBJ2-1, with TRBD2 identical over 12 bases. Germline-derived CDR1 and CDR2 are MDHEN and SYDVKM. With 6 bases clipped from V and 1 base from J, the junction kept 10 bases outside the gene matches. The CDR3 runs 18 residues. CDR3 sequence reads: CASSVTSGSPSSYNEQFF. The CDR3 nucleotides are TGTGCCAGCAGCGTGACTAGCGGGAGTCCCTCTTCCTACAATGAGCAGTTCTTC.

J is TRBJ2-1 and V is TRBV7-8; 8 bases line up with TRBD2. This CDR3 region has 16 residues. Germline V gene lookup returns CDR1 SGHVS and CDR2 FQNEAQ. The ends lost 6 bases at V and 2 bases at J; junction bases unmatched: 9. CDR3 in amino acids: CASSLPGSGAYNEQFF. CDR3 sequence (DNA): TGTGCCAGCAGTCTACCCGGTAGCGGGGCCTACAATGAGCAGTTCTTC.

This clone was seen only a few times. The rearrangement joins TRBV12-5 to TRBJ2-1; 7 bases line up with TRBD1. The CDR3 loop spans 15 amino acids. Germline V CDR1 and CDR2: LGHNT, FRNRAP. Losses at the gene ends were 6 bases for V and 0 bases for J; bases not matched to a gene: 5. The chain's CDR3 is CASGTGQSSYNEQFF. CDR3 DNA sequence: TGTGCTAGTGGAACGGGACAGAGCTCCTACAATGAGCAGTTCTTC.

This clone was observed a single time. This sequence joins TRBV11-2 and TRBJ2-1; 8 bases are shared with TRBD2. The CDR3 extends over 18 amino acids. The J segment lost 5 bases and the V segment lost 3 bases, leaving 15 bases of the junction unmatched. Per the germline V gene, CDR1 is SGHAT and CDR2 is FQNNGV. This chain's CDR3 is CASSFDLDTGTRDNEQFF. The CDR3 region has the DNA TGTGCCAGCAGCTTCGATCTTGATACGGGGACTAGAGACAATGAGCAGTTCTTC.

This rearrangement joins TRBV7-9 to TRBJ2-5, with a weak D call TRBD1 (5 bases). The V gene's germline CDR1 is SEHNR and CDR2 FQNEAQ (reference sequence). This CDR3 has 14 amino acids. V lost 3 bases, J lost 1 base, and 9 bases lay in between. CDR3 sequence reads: CASSFLRAQETQYF. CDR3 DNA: TGTGCCAGCAGCTTTCTCAGGGCCCAAGAGACCCAGTACTTC.

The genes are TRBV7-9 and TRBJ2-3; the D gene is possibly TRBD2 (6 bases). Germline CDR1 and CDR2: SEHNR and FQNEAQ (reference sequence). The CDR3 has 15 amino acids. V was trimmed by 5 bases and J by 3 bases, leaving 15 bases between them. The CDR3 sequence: CASSPGRTSTDTQYF. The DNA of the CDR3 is TGTGCCAGCAGCCCGGGGAGGACGTCTACAGATACGCAGTATTTT.

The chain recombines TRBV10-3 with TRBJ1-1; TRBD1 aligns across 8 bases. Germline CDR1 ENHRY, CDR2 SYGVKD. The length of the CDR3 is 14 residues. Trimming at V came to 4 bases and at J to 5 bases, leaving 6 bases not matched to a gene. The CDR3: CAISADRGGTEAFF. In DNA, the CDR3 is TGTGCCATCAGTGCCGACAGGGGTGGGACTGAAGCTTTCTTT.

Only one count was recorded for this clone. The CDR3 loop is CASSWGEASPREQYF. For the CDR3, the DNA is TGTGCCAGCAGTTGGGGAGAAGCCTCGCCTCGGGAGCAGTACTTC. The V and J genes are TRBV6-5 and TRBJ2-5; D possibly corresponds to TRBD2 (6 bases). V lost 4 bases and J lost 11, with 23 bases in between. Germline V gene data show CDR1 as MNHEY and CDR2 as SVGAGI. This CDR3 is built from 15 residues.

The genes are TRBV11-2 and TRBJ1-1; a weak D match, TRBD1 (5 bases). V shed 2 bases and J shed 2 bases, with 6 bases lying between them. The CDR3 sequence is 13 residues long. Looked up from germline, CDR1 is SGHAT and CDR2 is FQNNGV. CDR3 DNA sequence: TGTGCCAGCAGCTTACAGGGTAACACTGAAGCTTTCTTT. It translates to CASSLQGNTEAFF. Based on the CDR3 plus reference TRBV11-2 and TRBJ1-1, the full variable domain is EAGVAQSPRYKIIEKRQSVAFWCNPISGHATLYWYQQILGQGPKLLIQFQNNGVVDDSQLPKDRFSAERLKGVDSTLKIQPAKLEDSAVYLCASSLQGNTEAFFGQGTRLTVV.

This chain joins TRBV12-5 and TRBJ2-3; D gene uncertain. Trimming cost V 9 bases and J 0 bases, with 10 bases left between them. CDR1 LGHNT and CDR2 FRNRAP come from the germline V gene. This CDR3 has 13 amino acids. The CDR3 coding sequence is TGTGCTAGCGCCACAGCTAGCACAGATACGCAGTATTTT. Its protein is CASATASTDTQYF.

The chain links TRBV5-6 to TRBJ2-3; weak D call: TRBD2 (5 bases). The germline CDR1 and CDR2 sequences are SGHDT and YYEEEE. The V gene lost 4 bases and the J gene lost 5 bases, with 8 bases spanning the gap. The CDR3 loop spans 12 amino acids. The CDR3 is CASSPAGDTQYF. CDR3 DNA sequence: TGTGCCAGCAGCCCGGCGGGAGATACGCAGTATTTT.

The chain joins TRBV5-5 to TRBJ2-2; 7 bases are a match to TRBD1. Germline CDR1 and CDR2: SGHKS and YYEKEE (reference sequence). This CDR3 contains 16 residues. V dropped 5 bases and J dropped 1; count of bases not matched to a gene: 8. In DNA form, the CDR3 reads TGTGCCAGCAGTGAGGCAGGGGGAAAGAACACCGGGGAGCTGTTTTTT. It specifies CASSEAGGKNTGELFF.

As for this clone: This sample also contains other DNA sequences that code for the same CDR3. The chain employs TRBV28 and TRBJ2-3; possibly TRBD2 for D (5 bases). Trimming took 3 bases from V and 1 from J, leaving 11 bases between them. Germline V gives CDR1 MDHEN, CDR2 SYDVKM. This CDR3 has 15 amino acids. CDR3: CASSLRSGGTDTQYF. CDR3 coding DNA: TGTGCCAGCAGTTTGAGGAGCGGTGGCACAGATACGCAGTATTTT.

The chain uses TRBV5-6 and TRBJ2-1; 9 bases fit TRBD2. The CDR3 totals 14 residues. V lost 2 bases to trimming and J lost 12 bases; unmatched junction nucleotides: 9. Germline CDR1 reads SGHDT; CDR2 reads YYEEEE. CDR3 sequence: CASSFELAGFGQFF. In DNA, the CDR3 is TGTGCCAGCAGCTTTGAGCTAGCGGGATTCGGGCAGTTCTTC.

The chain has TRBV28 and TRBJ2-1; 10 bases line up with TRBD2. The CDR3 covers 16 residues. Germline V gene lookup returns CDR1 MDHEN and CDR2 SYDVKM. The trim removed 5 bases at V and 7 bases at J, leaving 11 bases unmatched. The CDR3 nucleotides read TGTGCCAGCAGTGCTCGGGGGAGCGGGAGGGCAAATGAGCAGTTCTTC. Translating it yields CASSARGSGRANEQFF.

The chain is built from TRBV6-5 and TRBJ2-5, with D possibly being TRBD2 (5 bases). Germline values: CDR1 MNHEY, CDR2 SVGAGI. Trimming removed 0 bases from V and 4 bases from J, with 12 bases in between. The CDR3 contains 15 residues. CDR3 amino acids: CASSYSLEGRETQYF. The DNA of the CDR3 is TGTGCCAGCAGTTACTCCCTCGAGGGTAGAGAGACCCAGTACTTC.

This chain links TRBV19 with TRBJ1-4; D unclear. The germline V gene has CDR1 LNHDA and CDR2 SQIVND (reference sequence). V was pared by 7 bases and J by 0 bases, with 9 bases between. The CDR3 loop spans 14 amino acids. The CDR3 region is CASTERATNEKLFF. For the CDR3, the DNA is TGTGCCAGTACTGAGAGGGCAACTAATGAAAAACTGTTTTTT.

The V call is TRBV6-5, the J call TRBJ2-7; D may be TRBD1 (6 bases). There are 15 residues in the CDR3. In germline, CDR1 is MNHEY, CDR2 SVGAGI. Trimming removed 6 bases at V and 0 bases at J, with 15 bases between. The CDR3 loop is CASRSRGQRSYEQYF. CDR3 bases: TGTGCCAGCAGATCAAGGGGACAACGCTCCTACGAGCAGTACTTC.

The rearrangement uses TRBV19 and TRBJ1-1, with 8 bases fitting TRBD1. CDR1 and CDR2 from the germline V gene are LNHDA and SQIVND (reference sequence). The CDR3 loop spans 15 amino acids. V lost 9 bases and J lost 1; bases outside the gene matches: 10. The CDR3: CASRDRSKPNTEAFF. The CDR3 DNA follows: TGTGCCAGCCGGGACAGGTCGAAACCGAACACTGAAGCTTTCTTT. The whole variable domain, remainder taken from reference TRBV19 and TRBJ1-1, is DGGITQSPKYLFRKEGQNVTLSCEQNLNHDAMYWYRQDPGQGLRLIYYSQIVNDFQKGDIAEGYSVSREKKESFPLTVTSAQKNPTAFYLCASRDRSKPNTEAFFGQGTRLTVV.

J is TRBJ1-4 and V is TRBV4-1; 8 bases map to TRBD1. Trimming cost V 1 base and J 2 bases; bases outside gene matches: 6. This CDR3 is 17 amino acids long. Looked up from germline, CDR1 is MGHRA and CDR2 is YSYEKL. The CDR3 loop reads CASSQGDRTGTNEKLFF. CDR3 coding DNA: TGCGCCAGCAGCCAAGGAGACCGGACAGGGACTAATGAAAAACTGTTTTTT.

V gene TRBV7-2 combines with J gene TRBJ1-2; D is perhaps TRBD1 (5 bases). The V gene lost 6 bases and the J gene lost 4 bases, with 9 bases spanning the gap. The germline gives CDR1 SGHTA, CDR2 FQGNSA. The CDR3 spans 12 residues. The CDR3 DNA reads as TGTGCCAGCAGTAAAGGGGCCTATGGCTACACCTTC. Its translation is CASSKGAYGYTF.

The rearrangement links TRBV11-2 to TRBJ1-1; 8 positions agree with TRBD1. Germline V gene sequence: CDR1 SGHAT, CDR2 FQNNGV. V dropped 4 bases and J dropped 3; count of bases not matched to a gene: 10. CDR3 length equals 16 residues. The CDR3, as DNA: TGTGCCAGCAGCTCAACAGGGGGTGAGTGGTACACTGAAGCTTTCTTT. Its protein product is CASSSTGGEWYTEAFF.